The 32 T cell receptor beta chains in this list originate from one sample, sequenced in a study of graft-versus-host responses after intestinal transplantation. The data were produced by immunoSEQ multiplex PCR, yet TCRdb's version contains in-frame clones alone and is incomplete. The profile shows 90,000 to 100,000 clones, about 82% of them singletons. The material sequenced was PBMCs, taken 255 days after intestinal transplant. Source of these receptors: a human patient who received an intestinal transplant, so some T cells may come from the graft donor.

This rearrangement joins TRBV2 to TRBJ1-5; D call uncertain. Germline V gene lookup returns CDR1 SNHLY and CDR2 FYNNEI. The germline V and J ends were trimmed by 11 bases and 0 bases, with 17 bases remaining between them. This CDR3 spans 15 amino acids. Here the CDR3 reads CASRTGVYSNQPQHF. The CDR3 DNA sequence: TGTGCCTCCCGAACTGGGGTCTATAGCAATCAGCCCCAGCATTTT.

This clone was seen a single time. V and J are TRBV5-1 and TRBJ2-5; 8 positions agree with TRBD2. The trim removed 5 bases at V and 1 base at J, leaving 10 bases unmatched. CDR1 is SGHRS, CDR2 YFSETQ, per germline. The CDR3 loop spans 16 amino acids. The CDR3 loop reads CASRLLLAETQETQYF. CDR3 nucleotide sequence: TGCGCCAGCAGGCTCCTACTAGCGGAGACCCAAGAGACCCAGTACTTC.

The chain employs TRBV6-1 and TRBJ2-1, with 9 bases fitting TRBD1. Germline loops: CDR1 MNHNS, CDR2 SASEGT. With 6 bases clipped from V and 2 bases from J, the junction kept 5 bases outside the gene matches. CDR3 length: 15 residues. The CDR3 DNA reads TGTGCCAGCAGCGATACAGGGGGCGCCTACAATGAGCAGTTCTTC. The encoded protein is CASSDTGGAYNEQFF.

The gene calls are TRBV5-1 and TRBJ2-1; no firm D call. CDR3 length equals 12 residues. Trimming cost V 4 bases and J 9 bases, with 11 bases left between them. The germline V gene has CDR1 SGHRS and CDR2 YFSETQ. The CDR3 reads CASSLELREQFF. The CDR3 DNA sequence: TGCGCCAGCAGCCTAGAGTTGCGTGAGCAGTTCTTC.

V gene TRBV19 combines with J gene TRBJ2-1; possible D gene TRBD2, 5 bases. V was cut by 3 bases and J by 8 bases, with 8 bases left in between. The CDR3 is 12 residues long. Germline CDR1 and CDR2: LNHDA and SQIVND (reference sequence). The CDR3 DNA is TGTGCCAGTAGTATTAGCGTACATGAGCAGTTCTTC. Protein product: CASSISVHEQFF.

This clone was seen once. The V call is TRBV27, the J call TRBJ2-7; tentatively, D is TRBD1 or TRBD2 (5 bases each). The length of the CDR3 is 12 residues. Germline loops: CDR1 MNHEY, CDR2 SMNVEV (reference sequence). Trimming pared 7 bases from V and 6 bases from J, leaving 13 bases between. CDR3 region: CASTGPGGEQYF. CDR3 in DNA: TGTGCCAGCACTGGGCCTGGGGGCGAGCAGTACTTC.

This clone came up once. The chain employs TRBV2 and TRBJ1-4, with a tentative D call TRBD1 (5 bases). CDR1 and CDR2 (germline): SNHLY, FYNNEI. This CDR3 spans 16 amino acids. With 4 bases removed from V and 0 bases from J, the gap between germline ends came to 12 bases. The CDR3 protein is CASSGGETATNEKLFF. In DNA, the CDR3 is TGTGCCAGCAGTGGGGGGGAGACAGCAACTAATGAAAAACTGTTTTTT.

This sequence joins TRBV27 and TRBJ2-1, with TRBD1 as a possible D gene (6 bases). The CDR3 sequence is 15 residues long. Trimming took off 5 bases at V and 5 bases at J, with 16 bases between the two ends. The germline CDR1 and CDR2 sequences are MNHEY and SMNVEV (reference sequence). The CDR3 region has the DNA TGTGCCAGCAGTACCGGAGACCAGGGGCACAATGAGCAGTTCTTC. This sequence encodes CASSTGDQGHNEQFF.

The gene calls are TRBV5-1 and TRBJ2-5; 14 bases fit TRBD2. The V gene's germline CDR1 is SGHRS and CDR2 YFSETQ. With 4 bases clipped from V and 4 bases from J, the junction kept 9 bases outside the gene matches. This CDR3 is built from 17 residues. The CDR3 is CASSPGLAGGVGETQYF. The CDR3 DNA follows: TGCGCCAGCAGCCCAGGACTAGCGGGGGGTGTAGGAGAGACCCAGTACTTC. Based on the CDR3 plus reference TRBV5-1 and TRBJ2-5, the full variable domain is KAGVTQTPRYLIKTRGQQVTLSCSPISGHRSVSWYQQTPGQGLQFLFEYFSETQRNKGNFPGRFSGRQFSNSRSEMNVSTLELGDSALYLCASSPGLAGGVGETQYFGPGTRLLVL.

This clone was picked up one time. V and J are TRBV7-8 and TRBJ2-1; no reliable D call. This CDR3 contains 13 residues. Germline V lookup: CDR1 SGHVS, CDR2 FQNEAQ. V dropped 1 base and J dropped 6 bases, with 7 bases sitting between them. The DNA of the CDR3 is TGTGCCAGCAGCTTAGTCGGGTCCAATGAGCAGTTCTTC. This encodes CASSLVGSNEQFF.

Details on this clone: Other nucleotide sequences from this sample produce the same CDR3. The J gene is TRBJ2-3, the V gene TRBV6-6; D is undetermined. Germline V CDR1 and CDR2: MNHNY, SVGAGI (reference sequence). V lost 0 bases to trimming and J lost 0 bases, with 7 bases between them. This CDR3 spans 15 amino acids. This chain's CDR3 is CASSYSVGSTDTQYF. The CDR3 DNA reads TGTGCCAGCAGTTACTCGGTCGGTAGCACAGATACGCAGTATTTT.

J is TRBJ2-6 and V is TRBV18; the match to TRBD1 covers 8 bases. The germline CDR1 and CDR2 sequences are KGHSH and LQKENI. The CDR3 length is 20 residues. Losses at the gene ends were 0 bases for V and 0 bases for J; bases not matched to a gene: 10. In DNA, the CDR3 is TGTGCCAGCTCACCACCGGACAGGGCCGAAACCGACTCTGGGGCCAACGTCCTGACTTTC. It codes for CASSPPDRAETDSGANVLTF.

This clone was observed a few times. The rearrangement joins TRBV19 to TRBJ1-2; D remains unclear. The germline gives CDR1 LNHDA, CDR2 SQIVND (reference sequence). V gave up 6 bases and J gave up 7 bases, with 12 bases separating them. The CDR3 is 12 residues long. The CDR3 region has the DNA TGTGCCAGTAGCACCCTAACTTCTGGCTACACCTTC. Translated, it gives CASSTLTSGYTF.

J is TRBJ1-1 and V is TRBV5-1; 9 nucleotides align to TRBD1. Germline CDR1 reads SGHRS; CDR2 reads YFSETQ. CDR3 length equals 15 residues. V lost 0 bases, J lost 5 bases, and 5 bases stayed unmatched. The CDR3 protein is CASSLEGTGLTEAFF. The CDR3, as DNA: TGCGCCAGCAGCTTGGAGGGGACAGGGCTGACTGAAGCTTTCTTT.

This chain uses TRBV28 with TRBJ2-7; no clear D gene. Trimming shortened V by 2 bases and J by 3 bases, and 5 bases separated the two germline ends. The CDR3 contains 12 residues. Germline CDR1 and CDR2: MDHEN and SYDVKM. CDR3 DNA: TGTGCCAGCAGTTTAAATAGCTACGAGCAGTACTTC. Translating it yields CASSLNSYEQYF.

The CDR3 nucleotides read TGTGCCAGCAGCTTAGCGGGACCTTCTGCCGGGGAGCTGTTTTTT. It yields the protein CASSLAGPSAGELFF. The V gene is TRBV7-2, the J gene TRBJ2-2, with D perhaps being TRBD1 or TRBD2 (5 bases each). The CDR3 has 15 residues. Germline assignment: CDR1 SGHTA and CDR2 FQGNSA. Deletions cut 0 bases from V and 6 bases from J, with 11 bases between.

This chain uses TRBV14 with TRBJ2-1; 11 bases are a match to TRBD2. Germline V lookup: CDR1 SGHDN, CDR2 FVKESK. CDR3 length equals 14 residues. Trimming cost V 1 base and J 10 bases; bases outside gene matches: 3. Here the CDR3 reads CASSQATSGGEQFF. CDR3 nucleotide sequence: TGTGCCAGCAGCCAAGCTACTAGCGGGGGAGAGCAGTTCTTC.

The chain combines TRBV6-6 with TRBJ2-2; 11 bases are shared with TRBD1. The CDR3 consists of 15 residues. Losses at the gene ends were 6 bases for V and 6 bases for J; bases not matched to a gene: 6. Germline-derived CDR1 and CDR2 are MNHNY and SVGAGI (reference sequence). CDR3 sequence (DNA): TGTGCCAGCAGAAGACCGGGACAGGGGGCCGGGGAGCTGTTTTTT. This encodes CASRRPGQGAGELFF.

This chain links TRBV6-6 with TRBJ2-5; D is tentatively TRBD1 or TRBD2 (5 bases each). V lost 0 bases to trimming and J lost 5 bases, with 16 bases between them. Germline CDR1 is MNHNY and CDR2 is SVGAGI (reference sequence). The CDR3 is made up of 16 amino acids. The CDR3 reads CASSYSFRRGVETQYF. The CDR3 DNA is TGTGCCAGCAGTTACTCTTTCCGTAGAGGGGTGGAGACCCAGTACTTC.

This clone was counted between two and nine times. The chain's CDR3 is CASSYSREIVYEQYF. The DNA for the CDR3 is TGTGCCAGCAGTTACTCGCGGGAAATAGTGTACGAGCAGTACTTC. V is TRBV6-5 and J is TRBJ2-7; D is perhaps TRBD2 (6 bases). This CDR3 is built from 15 residues. Deletions cut 0 bases from V and 4 bases from J, with 13 bases between. The germline V gene has CDR1 MNHEY and CDR2 SVGAGI.

V is TRBV29-1 and J is TRBJ1-2; unclear D gene. CDR1 is SQVTM, CDR2 ANQGSEA, per germline. Trimming pared 4 bases from V and 7 bases from J, leaving 13 bases between. The CDR3 contains 12 residues. CDR3 residues: CSVVLSGGGYTF. In nucleotides, the CDR3 is TGCAGCGTTGTGTTGTCCGGCGGTGGCTACACCTTC.

The CDR3 is CASSPPMGLASYEQYF. CDR3 coding DNA: TGTGCCAGCTCACCACCGATGGGACTAGCGTCCTACGAGCAGTACTTC. The V call is TRBV18, the J call TRBJ2-7; 10 bases fit TRBD2. Germline V gives CDR1 KGHSH, CDR2 LQKENI. This CDR3 comprises 16 residues. The trim removed 0 bases at V and 1 base at J, leaving 3 bases unmatched.

This chain uses TRBV28 with TRBJ2-7; the D gene is possibly TRBD2 (6 bases). V dropped 4 bases and J dropped 0 bases, with 10 bases sitting between them. This CDR3 is built from 14 residues. The germline V gene encodes CDR1 MDHEN and CDR2 SYDVKM. In nucleotides, the CDR3 is TGTGCCAGCAGTTACCTAGCGTTCTCCTACGAGCAGTACTTC. Protein: CASSYLAFSYEQYF. The full variable domain, its missing parts supplied by reference TRBV28 and TRBJ2-7, is DVKVTQSSRYLVKRTGEKVFLECVQDMDHENMFWYRQDPGLGLRLIYFSYDVKMKEKGDIPEGYSVSREKKERFSLILESASTNQTSMYLCASSYLAFSYEQYFGPGTRLTVT.

This chain links TRBV7-2 with TRBJ1-3, with D tentatively TRBD1 (6 bases). V was trimmed by 5 bases and J by 0 bases, leaving 17 bases between them. The germline V gene encodes CDR1 SGHTA and CDR2 FQGNSA. This CDR3 contains 17 residues. CDR3 sequence: CASSVTSRGLSGNTIYF. DNA for the CDR3: TGTGCCAGCAGCGTTACATCCAGGGGACTCTCTGGAAACACCATATATTTT. Drawing the rest from reference TRBV7-2 and TRBJ1-3, the complete variable domain is GAGVSQSPSNKVTEKGKDVELRCDPISGHTALYWYRQSLGQGLEFLIYFQGNSAPDKSGLPSDRFSAERTGGSVSTLTIQRTQQEDSAVYLCASSVTSRGLSGNTIYFGEGSWLTVV.

This chain connects TRBV29-1 to TRBJ1-1, with D unclear. Trimming cost V 8 bases and J 8 bases, with 18 bases left between them. CDR1 is SQVTM, CDR2 ANQGSEA, per germline. This CDR3 is 12 amino acids long. CDR3 bases: TGCAGCTTAGTCCACCTCAAACCCGAAGCTTTCTTT. Its protein is CSLVHLKPEAFF. The full variable domain, its missing parts supplied by reference TRBV29-1 and TRBJ1-1, is SAVISQKPSRDICQRGTSLTIQCQVDSQVTMMFWYRQQPGQSLTLIATANQGSEATYESGFVIDKFPISRPNLTFSTLTVSNMSPEDSSIYLCSLVHLKPEAFFGQGTRLTVV.

The chain combines TRBV25-1 with TRBJ2-7; D not certain. V was pared by 4 bases and J by 5 bases, with 6 bases between. This CDR3 has 11 residues. The germline gives CDR1 MGHDK, CDR2 SYGVNS. The CDR3 reads CASSVGNEQYF. CDR3 in DNA: TGTGCCAGCAGTGTGGGGAACGAGCAGTACTTC.

This chain links TRBV7-3 with TRBJ2-1; 12 bases fit TRBD2. J lost 4 bases, V lost 5 bases, and 6 bases had no gene match. The CDR3 is 16 amino acids. Germline V CDR1 and CDR2: SGHTA, FQGTGA. In DNA, the CDR3 is TGTGCCAGCAGCGATCGACTAGCGGGGGTGTACAATGAGCAGTTCTTC. This codes for CASSDRLAGVYNEQFF.

This clone has just one count. CDR3 amino acids: CASSEGKNHPFYEQYF. The CDR3 nucleotides read TGTGCCAGCAGTGAGGGAAAAAACCACCCCTTCTACGAGCAGTACTTC. This chain connects TRBV6-1 to TRBJ2-7, with no clear D. V dropped 3 bases and J dropped 3 bases, with 18 bases sitting between them. Per the germline V gene, CDR1 is MNHNS and CDR2 is SASEGT. CDR3 length: 16 residues.

The chain couples TRBV6-5 to TRBJ1-5; D ambiguous. Trimming cost V 6 bases and J 0 bases, with 6 bases left between them. Per the germline V gene, CDR1 is MNHEY and CDR2 is SVGAGI. The CDR3 runs 13 residues. CDR3 loop: CASRGYSNQPQHF. The CDR3 DNA sequence: TGTGCCAGCAGGGGGTATAGCAATCAGCCCCAGCATTTT.

This rearrangement joins TRBV6-5 to TRBJ2-1; perhaps TRBD2 as D (5 bases). The V end was cut by 6 bases, the J end by 8 bases, with 20 bases between. The CDR3 extends over 15 amino acids. The germline V gene has CDR1 MNHEY and CDR2 SVGAGI. CDR3 coding DNA: TGTGCCAGCAGGAGGGCGGAGAGGAGGACGGATGAGCAGTTCTTC. Protein: CASRRAERRTDEQFF.

V gene TRBV30 combines with J gene TRBJ2-2; 9 nucleotides line up with TRBD1. The CDR3 covers 15 residues. The V gene end was trimmed by 2 bases and the J gene end by 4 bases; junction bases not matched to a gene: 5. Germline CDR1 reads GTSNPN; CDR2 reads SVGIG (reference sequence). The CDR3 nucleotides are TGTGCCTGGAGTCTTCGACAGGGGGGCACCGGGGAGCTGTTTTTT. Translating gives CAWSLRQGGTGELFF.

The CDR3 DNA reads as TGTGCCAGTACCCCACAGGGGACCTATGGCTACACCTTC. Protein sequence: CASTPQGTYGYTF. The genes are TRBV19 and TRBJ1-2, with 7 nucleotides matching TRBD1. Germline assignment: CDR1 LNHDA and CDR2 SQIVND (reference sequence). J was trimmed by 4 bases and V by 7 bases; bases with no gene match: 6. This CDR3 contains 13 residues.